This TCR beta chain was profiled in a study of T cell responses to AZD1222 COVID-19 vaccine. Points from the study as a whole: Spike-specific TCR breadth and depth went up after people got two AZD1222 doses. Spike-wide vaccine-associated CD4 TCRs dominated at 160-218 and 743-854. There were repertoire samples only from the period after the peak T cell response. Nearly half of spike-specific TCRs reportedly go after variant regions that carry no mutations.

Comments on this clone: Its matching antigen is unknown.

Sequencing used immunoSEQ multiplex PCR; TCRdb keeps in-frame clones, though not all of them. The data hold 84,000 or so clones, with around nine tenths observed a single time. This CDR3 has 13 amino acids. Looked up from germline, CDR1 is KGHSH and CDR2 is LQKENI. Trimming pared 7 bases from V and 6 bases from J, leaving 14 bases between. The chain links TRBV18 to TRBJ2-3; D gene ambiguous. The TCR comes from an adult in good health. The material sequenced was peripheral blood, taken on day 0 of AZD1222 vaccination. Written as DNA, the CDR3 is TGTGCCAGCTTACCCGATACCGGGGATACGCAGTATTTT. Translation gives CASLPDTGDTQYF.